These 5 T cell receptor beta chains share one sample of origin, sequenced in a study of spatial heterogeneity in lung cancer. TCRdb analysed the 5' RACE reads with MiXCR anew, one entry per CDR3 protein. Of about 10,000 distinct CDR3 sequences listed, under 5% were seen once; the top ten hold 15% to 20%. Time point of the sample: blood taken at disease recurrence. Researchers sequenced whole RNA taken from tumor, nontumor lung or frozen PBMC without sorting. The sequencing here drew on PBMCs, taken at recurrence. These receptor sequences come from a female donor with early-stage non-small cell lung cancer.

Ten or more counts support this clonotype. This beta chain is an unintended read in a library built for alpha chains; its size means little. CDR3 in DNA: TGTGCCAGCAGCCGCTCAAGGGTTGGCGGGGGGGACAAAGAGACCCAGTACTTC. The encoded protein is CASSRSRVGGGDKETQYF. The chain uses TRBV7-8 and TRBJ2-5; 9 nucleotides line up with TRBD2. The germline CDR1 and CDR2 sequences are SGHVS and FQNEAQ. This CDR3 is 18 amino acids long. V dropped 5 bases and J dropped 3; count of bases not matched to a gene: 16.

This clonotype came up many times. The library was designed around alpha chains, so this beta chain is a stray read whose abundance carries little weight. The rearrangement uses TRBV5-1 and TRBJ2-3; D call uncertain. The V and J ends lost 0 bases and 5 bases respectively, with 13 bases between them. This CDR3 region has 15 residues. Germline CDR1 reads SGHRS; CDR2 reads YFSETQ. CDR3 sequence reads: CASSLVVGQGDTQYF. CDR3 nucleotide sequence: TGCGCCAGCAGCTTGGTGGTTGGGCAAGGAGATACGCAGTATTTT.

On this clonotype itself: Within a library made for alpha chains, this beta chain is off target, and its count is uninformative. The rearrangement links TRBV10-1 to TRBJ2-7, with 9 positions matching TRBD1. V shed 5 bases and J 6 bases; nucleotides not matched to a gene: 14. Germline CDR1 reads WNHNN; CDR2 reads SYGVQD (reference sequence). There are 16 residues in the CDR3. The CDR3 coding sequence is TGCGCCAGCAGTCCCGCCCGGACAGGGGAAGGTGGCGAGCAGTACTTC. This sequence encodes CASSPARTGEGGEQYF.

As concerns this clonotype: A single base separates this from a much larger clone, so it may be a read error. This beta chain is a stray read from a library made for alpha chains; its abundance is not meaningful. This chain connects TRBV7-9 to TRBJ2-7, with D maybe TRBD1 (5 bases). Per the germline V gene, CDR1 is SEHNR and CDR2 is FQNEAQ (reference sequence). The CDR3 spans 14 residues. CDR3 in amino acids: CASSLAGEPYQQYF. The DNA for the CDR3 is TGTGCCAGCAGCTTAGCAGGGGAACCCTACCAGCAGTACTTC.

This clonotype is categorized as large. A library prepared for alpha chains yielded this beta chain as an off-target read; its size is of little meaning. V and J are TRBV20-1 and TRBJ1-2; possible D gene TRBD1, 5 bases. Germline CDR1 and CDR2: DFQATT and SNEGSKA (reference sequence). The CDR3 length is 12 residues. Trimming left V 0 bases short and J 7 bases short, with 9 bases between. The CDR3 loop reads CSARDAGGGYTF. The CDR3 DNA follows: TGCAGTGCTAGAGATGCCGGGGGTGGCTACACCTTC.